The clone carrying this T cell receptor (beta chain) has at least ten counts. Its antigen remains unidentified. This specimen comes from a study of CD8 T cells in ankylosing spondylitis. Study observations and caveats: What appeared characteristic of ankylosing spondylitis blood was a TCR beta motif of fewer than ten highly homologous variants. Significant enrichment of disease-linked clones was reportedly seen in matched ankylosing spondylitis synovial fluid. With a CD8+ phenotype, disease-linked clones were relatively rare in peripheral blood.

The CDR3 is 15 residues long. CDR1 and CDR2 (germline): DFQATT, SNEGSKA (reference sequence). With V trimmed by 1 base and J by 3 bases, 7 bases remained unmatched. As the method for making TCR beta libraries, quantitative 5'-RACE with molecular barcodes was used. TCRdb called the 5' RACE reads again in MiXCR, with one record for every CDR3 protein. The sample lists 39,000 or so distinct CDR3 sequences, 10% occurring once. What was sequenced was blood, either unsorted or a sorted T cell fraction (not recorded which). This clonotype was obtained from a male donor with ankylosing spondylitis or in good health (not recorded which). The chain joins TRBV20-1 to TRBJ2-3, with 7 bases that match TRBD2. Written as DNA, the CDR3 is TGCAGTGCTAGAGCGGGGGGTGGATGGACAGATACGCAGTATTTT. It codes for CSARAGGGWTDTQYF.